This T cell receptor beta chain was sequenced in a study of a mutant IDH1 vaccine in newly diagnosed glioma. As for the study in general: Vaccine administration was initiated 4-6 weeks following radiotherapy alone, or with temozolomide cycles.

The time point: week 23, last vaccination. Vaccination comprised doses that each held 300 ug of mutant IDH1 20-mer peptide, plus topical imiquimod. V shed 1 base, J shed 2 bases, and the junction held 4 bases outside the gene matches. The germline V gene encodes CDR1 SGHTA and CDR2 FQGNSA. The CDR3 covers 15 residues. Sequencing was performed with immunoSEQ multiplex PCR; in TCRdb, only in-frame clones are kept and a portion is missing. The sample has tens of thousands of clones, 84% seen once. This clone has only one observation. Its antigen is not known. The material sequenced was PBMCs, taken from a glioma patient whose treatment included an IDH1 peptide vaccine. The TCR originated in a man between 18 and 35 years old with glioma. This chain connects TRBV7-2 to TRBJ2-7, with 8 bases matching TRBD2. CDR3 protein: CASSLGDGRAYEQYF. CDR3 in DNA: TGTGCCAGCAGCTTAGGAGACGGGAGGGCCTACGAGCAGTACTTC. The whole variable domain, remainder taken from reference TRBV7-2 and TRBJ2-7, is GAGVSQSPSNKVTEKGKDVELRCDPISGHTALYWYRQSLGQGLEFLIYFQGNSAPDKSGLPSDRFSAERTGGSVSTLTIQRTQQEDSAVYLCASSLGDGRAYEQYFGPGTRLTVT.